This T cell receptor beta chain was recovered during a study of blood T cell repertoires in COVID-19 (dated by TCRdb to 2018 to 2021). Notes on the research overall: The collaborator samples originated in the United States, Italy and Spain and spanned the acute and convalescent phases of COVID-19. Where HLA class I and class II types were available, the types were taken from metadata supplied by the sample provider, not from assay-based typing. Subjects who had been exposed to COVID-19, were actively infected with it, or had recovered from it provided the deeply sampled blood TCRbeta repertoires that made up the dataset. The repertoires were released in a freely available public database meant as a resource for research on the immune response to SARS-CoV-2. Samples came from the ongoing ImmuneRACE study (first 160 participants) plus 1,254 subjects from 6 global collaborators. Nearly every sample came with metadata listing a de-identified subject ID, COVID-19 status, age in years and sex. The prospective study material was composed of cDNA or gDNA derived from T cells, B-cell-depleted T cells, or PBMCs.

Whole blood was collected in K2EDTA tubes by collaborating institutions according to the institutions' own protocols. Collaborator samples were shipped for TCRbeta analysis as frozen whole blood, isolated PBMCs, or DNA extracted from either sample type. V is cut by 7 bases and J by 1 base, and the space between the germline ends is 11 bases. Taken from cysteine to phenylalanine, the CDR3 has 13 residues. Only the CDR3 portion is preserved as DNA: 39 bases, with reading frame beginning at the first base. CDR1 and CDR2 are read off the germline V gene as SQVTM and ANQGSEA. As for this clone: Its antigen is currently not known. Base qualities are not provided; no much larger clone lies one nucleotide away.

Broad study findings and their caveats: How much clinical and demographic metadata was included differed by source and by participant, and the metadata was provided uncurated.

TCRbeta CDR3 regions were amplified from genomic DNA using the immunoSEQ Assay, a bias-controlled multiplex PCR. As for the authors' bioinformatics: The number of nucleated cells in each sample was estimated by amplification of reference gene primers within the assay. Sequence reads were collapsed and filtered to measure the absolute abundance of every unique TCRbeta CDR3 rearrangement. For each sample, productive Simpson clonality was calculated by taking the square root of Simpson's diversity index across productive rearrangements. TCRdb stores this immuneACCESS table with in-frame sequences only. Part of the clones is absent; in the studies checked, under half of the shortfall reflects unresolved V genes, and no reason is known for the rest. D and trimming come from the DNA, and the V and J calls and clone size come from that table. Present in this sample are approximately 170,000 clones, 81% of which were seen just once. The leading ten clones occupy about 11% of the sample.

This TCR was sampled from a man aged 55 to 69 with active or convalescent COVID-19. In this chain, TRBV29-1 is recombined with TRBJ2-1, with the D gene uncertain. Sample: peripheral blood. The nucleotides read TGCAGCGCTCGTTCGTATTCCTACAATGAGCAGTTCTTC. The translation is CSARSYSYNEQFF.